This TCR beta chain comes out of a study of cytomegalovirus exposure and HLA in healthy donors. Study in general: The roughly 130 validation repertoires used the same platform as the roughly 670 first-cohort repertoires (as reported by a later analysis). General study points: In a later analysis, first-cohort TCR clusters were found to tend to co-occur in the 130 or so validation repertoires. Many donors carried some public TCRs, although rarity characterized most TCR sequences. The classifier reportedly diagnosed cytomegalovirus status with high specificity and sensitivity.

Sequencing used immunoSEQ multiplex PCR; TCRdb keeps in-frame clones, though not all of them. The sample has 150,000 to 200,000 clones, about 81% seen once. With V trimmed by 5 bases and J by 0 bases, 2 bases remained unmatched. Germline assignment: CDR1 MNHNS and CDR2 SASEGT. This CDR3 region has 14 residues. About this clone itself: The antigen remains unidentified.

The rearrangement links TRBV6-1 to TRBJ2-7, with 9 bases fitting TRBD2. This sequence originates from a woman in her 30s in good health and CMV-seronegative. Sample: PBMCs. The CDR3 DNA is TGTGCCAGCAGTCGCGGGGGGGACTCCTACGAGCAGTACTTC. This codes for CASSRGGDSYEQYF.